The entry that follows covers one T cell receptor (beta chain) sequence. This specimen comes from a study of blood T cell repertoires in COVID-19. About the research overall: Samples taken during acute and convalescent COVID-19 were collected in the United States, Italy and Spain. T cells, B-cell-depleted T cells, or PBMCs provided the cDNA or gDNA that served as material.

The ends were cut back, 8 bases at V and 0 bases at J, with 11 bases in the middle. The CDR3 has 15 residues. CDR1 MNHEY and CDR2 SVGAGI come from the germline V gene. In the original workflow: Using reference gene primer amplification, nucleated cell counts were estimated. Only in-frame clones appear in the TCRdb table, and some are missing; sequencing was by immunoSEQ multiplex PCR. V, J and clone size are taken as reported in that table, and D and trimming were inferred from the DNA itself. The sample holds around 370,000 clones, around 90% seen once. The chain is built from TRBV6-5 and TRBJ2-6; D is undetermined. The TCR was taken from a man aged 18 to 30 with active or convalescent COVID-19. The sample taken for sequencing was peripheral blood. The CDR3 bases are TGTGCCAGCGCCTCCTACAGCTCTGGGGCCAACGTCCTGACTTTC. As protein: CASASYSSGANVLTF.